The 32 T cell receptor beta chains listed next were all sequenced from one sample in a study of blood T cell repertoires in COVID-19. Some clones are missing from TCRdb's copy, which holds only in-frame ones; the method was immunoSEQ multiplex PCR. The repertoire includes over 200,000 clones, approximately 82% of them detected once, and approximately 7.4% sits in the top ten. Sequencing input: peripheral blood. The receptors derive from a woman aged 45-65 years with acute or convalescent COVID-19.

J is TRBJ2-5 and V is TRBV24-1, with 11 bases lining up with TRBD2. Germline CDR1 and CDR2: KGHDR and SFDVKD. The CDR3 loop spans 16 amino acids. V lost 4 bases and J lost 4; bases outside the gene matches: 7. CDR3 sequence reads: CATSEPGTSGLETQYF. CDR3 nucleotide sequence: TGTGCCACCAGTGAGCCCGGGACTAGCGGTTTAGAGACCCAGTACTTC.

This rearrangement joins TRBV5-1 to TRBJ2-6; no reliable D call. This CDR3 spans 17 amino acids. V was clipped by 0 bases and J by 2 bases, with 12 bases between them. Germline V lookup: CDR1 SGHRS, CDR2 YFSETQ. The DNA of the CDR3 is TGCGCCAGCAGCTTGGTCGTCAGTATCGCTGGGGCCAACGTCCTGACTTTC. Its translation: CASSLVVSIAGANVLTF.

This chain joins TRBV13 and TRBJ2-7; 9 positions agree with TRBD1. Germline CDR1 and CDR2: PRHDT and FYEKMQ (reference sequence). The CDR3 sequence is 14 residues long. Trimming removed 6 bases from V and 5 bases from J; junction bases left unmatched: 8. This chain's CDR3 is CASRTRTGVHEQYF. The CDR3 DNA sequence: TGTGCCAGCAGGACCAGGACAGGGGTGCACGAGCAGTACTTC.

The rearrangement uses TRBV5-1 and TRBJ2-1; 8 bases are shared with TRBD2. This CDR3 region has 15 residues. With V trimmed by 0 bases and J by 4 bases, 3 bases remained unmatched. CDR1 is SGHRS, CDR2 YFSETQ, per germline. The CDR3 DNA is TGCGCCAGCAGCTTGGAGACTAGCGCATACAATGAGCAGTTCTTC. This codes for CASSLETSAYNEQFF.

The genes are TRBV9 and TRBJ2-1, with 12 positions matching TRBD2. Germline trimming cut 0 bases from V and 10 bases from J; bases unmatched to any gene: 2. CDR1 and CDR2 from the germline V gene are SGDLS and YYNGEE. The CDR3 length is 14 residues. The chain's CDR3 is CASSVVGLAGEQFF. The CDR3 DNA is TGTGCCAGCAGCGTAGTAGGACTAGCGGGGGAGCAGTTCTTC.

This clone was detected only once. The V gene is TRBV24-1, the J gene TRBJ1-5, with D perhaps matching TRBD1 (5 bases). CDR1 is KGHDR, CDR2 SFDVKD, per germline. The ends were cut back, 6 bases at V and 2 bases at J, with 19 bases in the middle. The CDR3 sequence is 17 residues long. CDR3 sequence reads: CATSKNKQDLGNQPQHF. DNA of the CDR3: TGTGCCACCAGTAAAAACAAACAGGACCTTGGCAATCAGCCCCAGCATTTT.

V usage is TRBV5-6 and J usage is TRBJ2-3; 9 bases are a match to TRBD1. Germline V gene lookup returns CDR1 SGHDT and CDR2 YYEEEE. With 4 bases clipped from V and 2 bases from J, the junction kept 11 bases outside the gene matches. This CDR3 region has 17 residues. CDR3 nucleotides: TGTGCCAGCAGCCCTTTGTGGGACAGGGCATCCACAGATACGCAGTATTTT. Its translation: CASSPLWDRASTDTQYF.

The CDR3 spells CASSPDRVRYTIYF. For the CDR3, the DNA is TGTGCCAGCAGCCCGGACAGGGTACGGTACACCATATATTTT. The V and J genes are TRBV13 and TRBJ1-3; 8 nucleotides align to TRBD1. V was clipped by 5 bases and J by 8 bases; unmatched bases: 8. The germline V gene has CDR1 PRHDT and CDR2 FYEKMQ (reference sequence). This CDR3 is 14 amino acids long.

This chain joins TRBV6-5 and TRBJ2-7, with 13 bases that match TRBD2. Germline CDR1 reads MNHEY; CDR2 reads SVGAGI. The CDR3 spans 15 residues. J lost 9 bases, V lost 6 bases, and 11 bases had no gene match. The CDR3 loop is CASSRTGLAGQTQYF. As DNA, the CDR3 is TGTGCCAGCAGCCGTACGGGACTAGCGGGACAGACGCAGTACTTC.

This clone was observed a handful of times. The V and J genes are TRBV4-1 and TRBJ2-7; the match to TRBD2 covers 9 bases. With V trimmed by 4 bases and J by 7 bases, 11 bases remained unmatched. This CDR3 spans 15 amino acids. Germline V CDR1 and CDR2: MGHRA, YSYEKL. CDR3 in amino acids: CASSLAGGPRREQYF. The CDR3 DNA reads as TGCGCCAGCAGCCTCGCGGGAGGGCCCCGGAGAGAGCAGTACTTC.

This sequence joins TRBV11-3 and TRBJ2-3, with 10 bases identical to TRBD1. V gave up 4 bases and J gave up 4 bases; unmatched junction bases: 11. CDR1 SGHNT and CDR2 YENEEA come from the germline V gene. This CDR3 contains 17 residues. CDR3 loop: CASSSTPPGQGPDTQYF. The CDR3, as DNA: TGTGCCAGCAGCTCAACTCCACCGGGACAGGGGCCAGATACGCAGTATTTT.

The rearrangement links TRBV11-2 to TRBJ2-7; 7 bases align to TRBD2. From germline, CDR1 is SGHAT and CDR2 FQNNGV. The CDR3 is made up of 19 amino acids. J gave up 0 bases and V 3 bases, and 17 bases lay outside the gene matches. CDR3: CASSLGEVGEGSHSYEQYF. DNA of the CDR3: TGTGCCAGCAGCTTGGGGGAGGTCGGGGAGGGGTCCCACTCCTACGAGCAGTACTTC.

CDR3 loop: CASSLSRGGSYNEQFF. In DNA, the CDR3 is TGTGCCAGCAGTTTATCTCGGGGGGGATCCTACAATGAGCAGTTCTTC. V usage is TRBV27 and J usage is TRBJ2-1; 8 bases map to TRBD2. Germline loops: CDR1 MNHEY, CDR2 SMNVEV (reference sequence). J gave up 1 base and V 0 bases, and 2 bases lay outside the gene matches. This CDR3 region has 16 residues.

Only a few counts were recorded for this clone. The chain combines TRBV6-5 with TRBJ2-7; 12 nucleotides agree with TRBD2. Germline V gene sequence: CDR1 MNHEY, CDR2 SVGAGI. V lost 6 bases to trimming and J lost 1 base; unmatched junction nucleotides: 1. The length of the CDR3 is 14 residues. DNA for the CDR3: TGTGCCAGCAGAGGACTAGCGGGATCCTACGAGCAGTACTTC. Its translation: CASRGLAGSYEQYF.

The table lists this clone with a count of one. DNA for the CDR3: TGTGCCAGTAGTGTAAGCAGGGGGTCGGCTGAAGCTTTCTTT. Translation: CASSVSRGSAEAFF. This chain connects TRBV19 to TRBJ1-1; 7 positions match TRBD1. The CDR3 contains 14 residues. Germline CDR1 is LNHDA and CDR2 is SQIVND (reference sequence). With V trimmed by 5 bases and J by 6 bases, 9 bases remained unmatched.

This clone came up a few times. In DNA, the CDR3 is TGTGCCAGCGGCAGACAGAATCCGGGGGGTTACGAGCAGTACTTC. This codes for CASGRQNPGGYEQYF. This sequence joins TRBV6-5 and TRBJ2-7; TRBD2 matches at 7 bases. V lost 8 bases to trimming and J lost 4 bases; unmatched junction nucleotides: 14. The germline V gene encodes CDR1 MNHEY and CDR2 SVGAGI. This CDR3 spans 15 amino acids.

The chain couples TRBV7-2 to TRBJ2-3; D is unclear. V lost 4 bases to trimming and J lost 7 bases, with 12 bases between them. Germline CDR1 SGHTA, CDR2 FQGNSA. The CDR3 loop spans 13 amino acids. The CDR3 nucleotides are TGTGCCAGCAGCTCTACGAGTAAAAATACGCAGTATTTT. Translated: CASSSTSKNTQYF.

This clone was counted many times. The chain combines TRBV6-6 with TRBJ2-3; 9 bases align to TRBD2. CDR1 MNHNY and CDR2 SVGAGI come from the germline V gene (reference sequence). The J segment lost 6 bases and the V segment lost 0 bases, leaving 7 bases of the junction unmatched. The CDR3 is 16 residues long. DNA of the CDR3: TGTGCCAGCAGTTACTCAGGGACTAGCAGGGGGGATACGCAGTATTTT. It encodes CASSYSGTSRGDTQYF.

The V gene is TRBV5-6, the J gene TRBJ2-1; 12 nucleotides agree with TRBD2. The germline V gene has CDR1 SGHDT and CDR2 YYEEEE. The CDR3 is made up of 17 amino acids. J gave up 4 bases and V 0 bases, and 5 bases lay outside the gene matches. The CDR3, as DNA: TGTGCCAGCAGCTTGGGACTAGCGGGAGCCCCTTACAATGAGCAGTTCTTC. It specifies CASSLGLAGAPYNEQFF.

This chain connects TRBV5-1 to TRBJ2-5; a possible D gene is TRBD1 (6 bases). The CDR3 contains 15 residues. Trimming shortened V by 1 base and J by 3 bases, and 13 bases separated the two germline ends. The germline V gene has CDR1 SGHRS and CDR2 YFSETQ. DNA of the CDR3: TGCGCCAGCAGCTTGCCAAGAGGGGGAAAAGAGACCCAGTACTTC. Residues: CASSLPRGGKETQYF.

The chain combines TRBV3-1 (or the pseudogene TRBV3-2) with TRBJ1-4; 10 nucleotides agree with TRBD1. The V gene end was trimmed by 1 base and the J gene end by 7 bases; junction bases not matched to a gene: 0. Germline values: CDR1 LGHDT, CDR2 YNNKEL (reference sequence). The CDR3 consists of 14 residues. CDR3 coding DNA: TGTGCCAGCAGCCAAGGGACAGGGGGTGAAAAACTGTTTTTT. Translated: CASSQGTGGEKLFF.

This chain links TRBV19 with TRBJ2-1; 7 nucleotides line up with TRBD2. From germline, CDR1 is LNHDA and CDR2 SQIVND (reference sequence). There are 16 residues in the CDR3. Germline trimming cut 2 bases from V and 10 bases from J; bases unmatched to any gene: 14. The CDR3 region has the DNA TGTGCCAGTAGTATAATGTGGGGGGGGGAAGCAAGCGAGCAGTTCTTC. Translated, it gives CASSIMWGGEASEQFF.

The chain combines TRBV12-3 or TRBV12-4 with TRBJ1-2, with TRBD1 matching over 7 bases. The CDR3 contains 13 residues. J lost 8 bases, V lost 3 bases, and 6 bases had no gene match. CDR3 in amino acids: CASSLTGRVGYTF. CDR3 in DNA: TGTGCCAGCAGTTTGACAGGGCGTGTGGGCTACACCTTC.

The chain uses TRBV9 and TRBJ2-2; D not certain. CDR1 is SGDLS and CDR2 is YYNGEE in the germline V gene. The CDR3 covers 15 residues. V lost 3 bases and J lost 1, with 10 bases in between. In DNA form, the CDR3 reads TGTGCCAGCAGCGCCACCCCAGGGAACACCGGGGAGCTGTTTTTT. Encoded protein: CASSATPGNTGELFF.

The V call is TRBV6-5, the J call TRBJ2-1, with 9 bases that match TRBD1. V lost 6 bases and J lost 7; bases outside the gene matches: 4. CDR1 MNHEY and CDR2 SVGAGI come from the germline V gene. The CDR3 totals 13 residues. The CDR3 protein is CASSPTGGNEQFF. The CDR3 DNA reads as TGTGCCAGCAGCCCGACAGGGGGAAATGAGCAGTTCTTC.

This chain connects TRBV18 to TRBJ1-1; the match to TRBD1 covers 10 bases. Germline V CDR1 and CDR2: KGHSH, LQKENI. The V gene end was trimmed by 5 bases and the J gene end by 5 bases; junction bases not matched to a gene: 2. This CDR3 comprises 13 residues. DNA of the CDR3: TGTGCCAGCTCATCGGACAGGGGGACTGAAGCTTTCTTT. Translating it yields CASSSDRGTEAFF.

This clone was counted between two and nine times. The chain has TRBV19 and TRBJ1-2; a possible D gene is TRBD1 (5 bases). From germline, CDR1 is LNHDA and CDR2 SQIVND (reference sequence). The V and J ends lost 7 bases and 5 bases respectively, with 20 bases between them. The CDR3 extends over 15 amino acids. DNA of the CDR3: TGTGCCAGTAACCAAGGGGTGTCCCTCAATTATGGCTACACCTTC. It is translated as CASNQGVSLNYGYTF.

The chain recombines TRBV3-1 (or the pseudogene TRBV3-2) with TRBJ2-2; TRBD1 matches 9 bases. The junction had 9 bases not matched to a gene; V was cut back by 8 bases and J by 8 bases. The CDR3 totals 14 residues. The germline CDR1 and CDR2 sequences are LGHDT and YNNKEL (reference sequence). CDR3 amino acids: CASWDREKSGELFF. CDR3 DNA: TGTGCCAGCTGGGACAGGGAAAAATCTGGGGAGCTGTTTTTT.

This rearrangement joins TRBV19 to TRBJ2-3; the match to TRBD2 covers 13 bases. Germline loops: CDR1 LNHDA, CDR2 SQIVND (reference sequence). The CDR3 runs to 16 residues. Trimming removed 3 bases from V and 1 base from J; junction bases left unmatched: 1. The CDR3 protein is CASSIGLAGGTDTQYF. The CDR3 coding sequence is TGTGCCAGTAGTATCGGACTAGCGGGGGGCACAGATACGCAGTATTTT.

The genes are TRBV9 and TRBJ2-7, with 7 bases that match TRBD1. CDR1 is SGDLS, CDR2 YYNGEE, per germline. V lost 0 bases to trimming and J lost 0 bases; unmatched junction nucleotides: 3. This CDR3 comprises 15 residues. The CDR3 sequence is CASSVGGTVSYEQYF. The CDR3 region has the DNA TGTGCCAGCAGCGTAGGGGGGACAGTCTCCTACGAGCAGTACTTC.

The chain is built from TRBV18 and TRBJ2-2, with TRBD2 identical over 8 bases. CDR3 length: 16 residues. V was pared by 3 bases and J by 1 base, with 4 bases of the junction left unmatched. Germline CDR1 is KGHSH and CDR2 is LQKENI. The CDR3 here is CASSPNLAGNTGELFF. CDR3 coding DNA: TGTGCCAGCTCACCTAACCTAGCGGGGAACACCGGGGAGCTGTTTTTT. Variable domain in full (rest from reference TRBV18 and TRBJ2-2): NAGVMQNPRHLVRRRGQEARLRCSPMKGHSHVYWYRQLPEEGLKFMVYLQKENIIDESGMPKERFSAEFPKEGPSILRIQQVVRGDSAAYFCASSPNLAGNTGELFFGEGSRLTVL.

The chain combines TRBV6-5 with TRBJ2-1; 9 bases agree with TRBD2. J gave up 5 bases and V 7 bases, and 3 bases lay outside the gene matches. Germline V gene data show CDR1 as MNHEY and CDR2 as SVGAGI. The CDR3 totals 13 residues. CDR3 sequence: CASTSSGDNEQFF. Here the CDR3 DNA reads TGTGCCAGCACCTCTAGCGGGGACAATGAGCAGTTCTTC.